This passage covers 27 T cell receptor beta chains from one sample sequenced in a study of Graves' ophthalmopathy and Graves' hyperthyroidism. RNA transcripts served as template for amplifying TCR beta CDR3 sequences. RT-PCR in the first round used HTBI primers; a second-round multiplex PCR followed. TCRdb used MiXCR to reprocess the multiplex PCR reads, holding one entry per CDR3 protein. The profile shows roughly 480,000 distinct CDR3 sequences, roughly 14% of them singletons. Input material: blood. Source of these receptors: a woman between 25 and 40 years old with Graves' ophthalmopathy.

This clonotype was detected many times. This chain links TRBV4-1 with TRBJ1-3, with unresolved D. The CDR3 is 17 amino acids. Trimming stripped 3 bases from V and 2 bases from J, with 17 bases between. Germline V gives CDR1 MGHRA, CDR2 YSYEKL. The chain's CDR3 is CASSQRGLSTTGNTIYF. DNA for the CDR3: TGCGCCAGCAGCCAGCGGGGTCTTTCGACTACTGGAAACACCATATATTTT.

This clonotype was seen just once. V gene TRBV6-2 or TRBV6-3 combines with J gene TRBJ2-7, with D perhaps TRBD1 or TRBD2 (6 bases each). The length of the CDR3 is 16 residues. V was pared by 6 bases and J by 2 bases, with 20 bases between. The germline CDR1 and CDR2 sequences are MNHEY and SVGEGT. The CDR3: CASRPPRGDSPYEQYF. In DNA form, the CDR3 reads TGTGCCAGCAGGCCGCCTAGGGGGGATAGCCCCTACGAGCAGTACTTC.

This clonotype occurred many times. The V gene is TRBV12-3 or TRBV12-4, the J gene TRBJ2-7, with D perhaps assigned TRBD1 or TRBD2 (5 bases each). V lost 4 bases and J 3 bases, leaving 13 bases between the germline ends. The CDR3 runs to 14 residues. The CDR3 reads CASSSGTSFYEQYF. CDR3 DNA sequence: TGTGCCAGCAGTTCCGGGACGAGCTTCTACGAGCAGTACTTC.

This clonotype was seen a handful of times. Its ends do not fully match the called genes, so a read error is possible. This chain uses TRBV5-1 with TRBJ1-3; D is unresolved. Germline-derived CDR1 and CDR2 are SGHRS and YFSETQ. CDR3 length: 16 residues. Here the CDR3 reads CASNLDAGNSGNTIYF. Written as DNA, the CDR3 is TGCGCCAGCAACTTGGATGCGGGCAACTCTGGAAACACCATATATTTT.

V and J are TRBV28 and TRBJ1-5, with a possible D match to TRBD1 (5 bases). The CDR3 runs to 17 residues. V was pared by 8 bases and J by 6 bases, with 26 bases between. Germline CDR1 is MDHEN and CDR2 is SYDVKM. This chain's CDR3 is CASGRFAHGDRGQPQHF. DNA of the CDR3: TGTGCCAGCGGCCGATTCGCACATGGGGATAGGGGTCAGCCCCAGCATTTT.

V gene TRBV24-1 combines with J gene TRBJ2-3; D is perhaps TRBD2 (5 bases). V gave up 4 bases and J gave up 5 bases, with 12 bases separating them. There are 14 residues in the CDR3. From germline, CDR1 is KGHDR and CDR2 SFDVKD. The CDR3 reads CATSDRGVGDTQYF. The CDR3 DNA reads TGTGCCACCAGTGACCGGGGAGTAGGAGATACGCAGTATTTT.

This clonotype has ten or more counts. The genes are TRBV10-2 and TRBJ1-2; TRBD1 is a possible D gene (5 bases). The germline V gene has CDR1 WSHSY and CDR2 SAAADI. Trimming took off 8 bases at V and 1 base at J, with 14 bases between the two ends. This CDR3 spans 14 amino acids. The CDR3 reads CASRGGLDNYGYTF. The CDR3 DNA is TGCGCCAGCCGTGGGGGGTTGGATAACTATGGCTACACCTTC.

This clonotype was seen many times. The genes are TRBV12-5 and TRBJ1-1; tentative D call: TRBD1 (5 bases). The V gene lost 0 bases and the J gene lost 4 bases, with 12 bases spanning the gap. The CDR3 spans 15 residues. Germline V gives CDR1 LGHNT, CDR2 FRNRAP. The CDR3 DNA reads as TGTGCTAGTGGTTTGGTCACGGGGCGCCGCACTGAAGCTTTCTTT. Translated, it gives CASGLVTGRRTEAFF.

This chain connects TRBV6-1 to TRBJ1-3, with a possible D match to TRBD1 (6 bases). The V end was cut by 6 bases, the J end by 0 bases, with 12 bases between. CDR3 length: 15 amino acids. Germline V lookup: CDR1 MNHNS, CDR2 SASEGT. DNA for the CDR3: TGTGCCAGCAGAAGGGGGGGTCCCTCTGGAAACACCATATATTTT. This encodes CASRRGGPSGNTIYF.

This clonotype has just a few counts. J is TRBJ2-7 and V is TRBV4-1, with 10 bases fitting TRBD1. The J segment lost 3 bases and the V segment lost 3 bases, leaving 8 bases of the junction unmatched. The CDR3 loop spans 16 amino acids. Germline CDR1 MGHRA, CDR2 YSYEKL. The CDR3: CASSHTPGQGFYEQYF. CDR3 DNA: TGCGCCAGCAGCCACACACCGGGACAGGGGTTCTACGAGCAGTACTTC.

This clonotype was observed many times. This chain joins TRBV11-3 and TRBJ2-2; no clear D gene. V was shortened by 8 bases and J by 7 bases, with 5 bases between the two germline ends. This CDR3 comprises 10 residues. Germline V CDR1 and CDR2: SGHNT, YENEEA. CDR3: CASGVGELFF. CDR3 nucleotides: TGTGCCAGCGGGGTCGGGGAGCTGTTTTTT.

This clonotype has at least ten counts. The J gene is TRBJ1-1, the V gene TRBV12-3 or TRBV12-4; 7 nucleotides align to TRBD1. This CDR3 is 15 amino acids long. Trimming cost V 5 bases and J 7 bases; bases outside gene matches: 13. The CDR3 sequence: CASSQLTGQSYEAFF. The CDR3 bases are TGTGCCAGCAGTCAACTGACGGGACAGTCATATGAAGCTTTCTTT.

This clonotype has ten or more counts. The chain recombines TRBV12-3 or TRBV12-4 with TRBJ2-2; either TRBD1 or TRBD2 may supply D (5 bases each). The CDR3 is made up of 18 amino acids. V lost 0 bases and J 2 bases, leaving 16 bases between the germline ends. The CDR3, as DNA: TGTGCCAGCAGTTTAGCGCTTCGAGGGGTCAGTAACACCGGGGAGCTGTTTTTT. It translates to CASSLALRGVSNTGELFF.

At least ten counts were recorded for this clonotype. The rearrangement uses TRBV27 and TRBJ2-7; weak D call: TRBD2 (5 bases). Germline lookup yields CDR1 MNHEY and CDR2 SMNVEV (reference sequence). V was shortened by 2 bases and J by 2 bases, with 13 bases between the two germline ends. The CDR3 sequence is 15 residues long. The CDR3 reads CASSLVAGRAYEQYF. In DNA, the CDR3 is TGTGCCAGCAGTTTAGTTGCGGGCCGAGCCTACGAGCAGTACTTC.

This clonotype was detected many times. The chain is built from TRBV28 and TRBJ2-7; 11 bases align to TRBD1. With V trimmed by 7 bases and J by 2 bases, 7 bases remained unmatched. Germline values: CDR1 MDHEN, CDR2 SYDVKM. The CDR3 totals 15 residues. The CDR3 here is CASTLPGQGAYEQYF. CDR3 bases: TGTGCCAGCACCCTGCCGGGACAGGGGGCCTACGAGCAGTACTTC.

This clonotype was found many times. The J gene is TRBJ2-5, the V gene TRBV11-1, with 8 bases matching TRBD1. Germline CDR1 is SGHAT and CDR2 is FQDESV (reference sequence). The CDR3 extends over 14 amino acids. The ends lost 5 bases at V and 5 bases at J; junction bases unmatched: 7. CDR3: CASSRGQGDETQYF. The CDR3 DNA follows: TGTGCCAGCAGCCGAGGACAGGGTGACGAGACCCAGTACTTC. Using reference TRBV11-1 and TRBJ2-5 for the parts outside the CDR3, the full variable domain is EAEVAQSPRYKITEKSQAVAFWCDPISGHATLYWYRQILGQGPELLVQFQDESVVDDSQLPKDRFSAERLKGVDSTLKIQPAELGDSAMYLCASSRGQGDETQYFGPGTRLLVL.

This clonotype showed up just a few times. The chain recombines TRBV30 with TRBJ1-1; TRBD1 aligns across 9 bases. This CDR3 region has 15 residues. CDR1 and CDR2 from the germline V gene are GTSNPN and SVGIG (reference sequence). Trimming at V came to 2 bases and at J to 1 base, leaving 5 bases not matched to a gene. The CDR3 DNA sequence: TGTGCCTGGAGTTCGGACAGGGGTGCGAACACTGAAGCTTTCTTT. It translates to CAWSSDRGANTEAFF.

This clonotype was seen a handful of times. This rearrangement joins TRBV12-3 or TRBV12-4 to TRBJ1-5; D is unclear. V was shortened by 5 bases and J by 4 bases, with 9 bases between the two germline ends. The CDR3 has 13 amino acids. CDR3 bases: TGTGCCAGCAGTGCTGAGGGTAATCAGCCCCAGCATTTT. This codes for CASSAEGNQPQHF.

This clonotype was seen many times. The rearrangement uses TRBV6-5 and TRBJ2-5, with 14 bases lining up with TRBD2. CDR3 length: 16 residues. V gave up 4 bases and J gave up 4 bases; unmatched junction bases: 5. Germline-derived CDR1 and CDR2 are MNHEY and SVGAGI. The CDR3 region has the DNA TGTGCCAGCAGTTCGACTAGCGGGAGGGTTGGAGAGACCCAGTACTTC. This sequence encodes CASSSTSGRVGETQYF.

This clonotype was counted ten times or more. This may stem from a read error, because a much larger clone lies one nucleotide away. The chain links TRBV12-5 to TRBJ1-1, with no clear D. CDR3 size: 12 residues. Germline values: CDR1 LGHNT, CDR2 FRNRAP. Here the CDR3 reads CASGLGNTGAFF. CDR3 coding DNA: TGTGCTAGTGGTTTGGGTAACACTGGAGCTTTCTTT. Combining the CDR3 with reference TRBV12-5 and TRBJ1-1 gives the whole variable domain DARVTQTPRHKVTEMGQEVTMRCQPILGHNTVFWYRQTMMQGLELLAYFRNRAPLDDSGMPKDRFSAEMPDATLATLKIQPSEPRDSAVYFCASGLGNTGAFFGQGTRLTVV.

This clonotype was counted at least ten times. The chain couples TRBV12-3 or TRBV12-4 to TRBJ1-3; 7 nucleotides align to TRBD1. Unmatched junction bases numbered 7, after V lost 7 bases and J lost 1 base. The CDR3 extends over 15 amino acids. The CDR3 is CASTPTGRSGNTIYF. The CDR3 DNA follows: TGTGCCAGCACCCCGACAGGGAGATCTGGAAACACCATATATTTT.

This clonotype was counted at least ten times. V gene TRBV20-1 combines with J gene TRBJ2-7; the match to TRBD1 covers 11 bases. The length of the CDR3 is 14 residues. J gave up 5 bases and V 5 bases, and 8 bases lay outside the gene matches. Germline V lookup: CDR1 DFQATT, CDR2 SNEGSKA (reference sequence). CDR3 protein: CSAQKGQGVNEQYF. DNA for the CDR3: TGCAGTGCTCAAAAGGGACAGGGGGTAAACGAGCAGTACTTC.

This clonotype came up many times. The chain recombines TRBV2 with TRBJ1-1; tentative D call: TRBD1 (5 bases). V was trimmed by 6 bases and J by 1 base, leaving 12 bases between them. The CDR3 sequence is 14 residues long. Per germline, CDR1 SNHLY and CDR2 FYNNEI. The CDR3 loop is CASRADRRNTEAFF. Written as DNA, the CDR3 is TGTGCCAGCAGAGCTGACAGACGGAACACTGAAGCTTTCTTT. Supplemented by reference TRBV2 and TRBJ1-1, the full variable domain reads EPEVTQTPSHQVTQMGQEVILRCVPISNHLYFYWYRQILGQKVEFLVSFYNNEISEKSEIFDDQFSVERPDGSNFTLKIRSTKLEDSAMYFCASRADRRNTEAFFGQGTRLTVV.

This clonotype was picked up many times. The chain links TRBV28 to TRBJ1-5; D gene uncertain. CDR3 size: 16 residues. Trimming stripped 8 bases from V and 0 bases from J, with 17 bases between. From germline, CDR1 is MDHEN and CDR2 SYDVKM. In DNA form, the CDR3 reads TGTGCCAGCCGACGCAGTTACAGCAATAGCAATCAGCCCCAGCATTTT. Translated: CASRRSYSNSNQPQHF.

In DNA, the CDR3 is TGCAGCGTTAGCCCGGGAACCGCGGACACCATATATTTT. Translated: CSVSPGTADTIYF. The rearrangement uses TRBV29-1 and TRBJ1-3; D unresolved. The CDR3 totals 13 residues. CDR1 is SQVTM and CDR2 is ANQGSEA in the germline V gene. V was clipped by 5 bases and J by 8 bases, with 16 bases between them.

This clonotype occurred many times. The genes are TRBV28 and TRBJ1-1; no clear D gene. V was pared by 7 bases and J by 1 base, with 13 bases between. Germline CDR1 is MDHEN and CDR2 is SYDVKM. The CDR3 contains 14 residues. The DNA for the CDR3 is TGTGCCAGCACCTATGACGCCTGGAACACTGAAGCTTTCTTT. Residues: CASTYDAWNTEAFF.

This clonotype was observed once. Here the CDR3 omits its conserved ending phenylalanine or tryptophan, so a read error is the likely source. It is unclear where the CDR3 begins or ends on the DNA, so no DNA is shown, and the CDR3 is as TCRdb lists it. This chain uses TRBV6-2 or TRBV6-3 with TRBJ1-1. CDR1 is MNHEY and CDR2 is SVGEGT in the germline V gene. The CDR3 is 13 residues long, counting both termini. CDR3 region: CASSYPGRAEALL.